The present T cell receptor (beta chain) was sequenced within a study of cytomegalovirus exposure and HLA in healthy donors. Method: immunoSEQ multiplex PCR; TCRdb's copy keeps in-frame clones and lacks some. The data hold 98,000 or so clones, with about 94% observed a single time. The germline gives CDR1 MNHEY, CDR2 SVGAGI. This CDR3 contains 8 residues. The chain recombines TRBV6-5 with TRBJ2-7; a weak D match, TRBD2 (5 bases). The sequenced sample consisted of PBMCs. The sequence derives from a woman between 18 and 30 years old in good health and CMV-seronegative. The CDR3 coding sequence is TGTGCCAGCAACCCAAGGGAGGTC. Translating gives CASNPREV.